This section outlines one T cell receptor beta chain sequence together with its context. The data were obtained in a study of blood T cell repertoires in COVID-19. Whole-study context: PBMCs, B-cell-depleted T cells, or T cells were the source of the cDNA or gDNA that made up the material.

In the study's own analysis: Estimated nucleated cell counts came from reference gene primer amplification. Sequenced by immunoSEQ multiplex PCR; TCRdb stores in-frame clones only, minus some. Clonal size and the V and J genes are those of that table, whereas D and trimming came from the DNA. The sample holds a few hundred thousand clones, roughly 88% seen once. Participants were aged about 18 to 89 years from about 25 US areas. No more than 2 weeks before study entry, exposed participants had met a case of COVID-19. The CDR3 contains 16 residues. With 3 bases clipped from V and 8 bases from J, the junction kept 9 bases outside the gene matches. In germline, CDR1 is MNHNS, CDR2 SASEGT.

Sequencing was done on a sample of PBMCs or T cells enriched from blood (not recorded which). This TCR was sampled from a woman aged 35 to 49 who had been exposed to COVID-19. The J gene is TRBJ2-4, the V gene TRBV6-1; 11 bases agree with TRBD2. As DNA, the CDR3 is TGTGCCAGCAGTGACCTATTAGCGGGGGGGCCGGACATTCAGTACTTC. Translating gives CASSDLLAGGPDIQYF.